This T cell receptor (beta chain) was captured in a study of blood T cells in healthy people across ages. With a J-beta primer mix and a sample-barcoded 5' primer, a second PCR ran roughly 6 to 11 cycles. TCRdb redid the calling of the 5' RACE reads with MiXCR, one entry per CDR3 protein. The data contain 790,000 or so distinct CDR3 sequences, roughly 56% of them singletons. This receptor was obtained from a man aged 40-55 years in good health. The sample consisted of blood.

CDR3 residues: CASSFSFSYEQYF. The DNA for the CDR3 is TGTGCCAGCAGTTTCAGCTTTTCCTACGAGCAGTACTTC. The chain is built from TRBV28 and TRBJ2-7; D is uncertain. Deletions cut 3 bases from V and 1 base from J, with 7 bases between. Germline-derived CDR1 and CDR2 are MDHEN and SYDVKM. The CDR3 has 13 amino acids.